Listed here are 4 T cell receptor beta chains from one sample, sequenced in a study of regulatory T cells in long-lasting Graves disease. Time point given: newly diagnosed GD, antithyroid drugs for less than 3 months. Generation of the TCR library employed RNA extracted from PBMCs. For TCR beta, libraries came from iRepertoire HTBI primers and Arm-PCR of CDR3 regions. TCRdb reprocessed the multiplex PCR reads via MiXCR and lists one record per CDR3 protein. The sample has around 360,000 distinct CDR3 sequences; roughly 17% are singletons. This same sample was also part of a study on T cells in Graves' hyperthyroidism and ophthalmopathy.

The sample in question was peripheral blood mononuclear cells (PBMCs), obtained at new diagnosis, from a patient treated with antithyroid drugs. The receptors stem from a woman younger than 30 with Graves disease.

Regarding this clonotype: With a far larger clone one base away, a read error is the likely cause. The gene calls are TRBV3-1 and TRBJ2-1; TRBD2 matches 14 bases. V dropped 1 base and J dropped 10; count of bases not matched to a gene: 6. CDR1 is LGHDT and CDR2 is YNNKEL in the germline V gene (reference sequence). The CDR3 length is 16 residues. The CDR3 DNA reads as TGTGCCAGCAGCCAAGTCCTGACTAGCGGGAGGGGCGAGCAGTTCTTC. Protein: CASSQVLTSGRGEQFF.

This clonotype was found a few times. The V and J genes are TRBV7-9 and TRBJ2-7; D is unclear. V was clipped by 4 bases and J by 0 bases, with 7 bases between them. Germline CDR1 SEHNR, CDR2 FQNEAQ (reference sequence). This CDR3 has 13 amino acids. DNA of the CDR3: TGTGCCAGCAGCTCCCCCCACTCCTACGAGCAGTACTTC. This translates into CASSSPHSYEQYF.

This clonotype was observed many times. The gene calls are TRBV6-1 and TRBJ1-2; the match to TRBD1 covers 7 bases. In germline, CDR1 is MNHNS, CDR2 SASEGT. The CDR3 consists of 13 residues. V lost 10 bases to trimming and J lost 4 bases; unmatched junction nucleotides: 9. The CDR3 spells CAITWGQFYGYTF. The DNA for the CDR3 is TGTGCCATCACCTGGGGACAGTTCTATGGCTACACCTTC.

This clonotype was observed a few times. The chain employs TRBV10-3 and TRBJ2-5; TRBD2 agrees at 12 bases. The junction had 5 bases not matched to a gene; V was cut back by 10 bases and J by 5 bases. The CDR3 runs to 13 residues. Germline CDR1 is ENHRY and CDR2 is SYGVKD. The chain's CDR3 is CATSGGAAETQYF. The DNA for the CDR3 is TGTGCCACTAGCGGGGGGGCCGCGGAGACCCAGTACTTC.